This TCR beta chain emerged from a study (dated by TCRdb to the mid-2010s). For the study in its entirety: Whether tumor-infiltrating Tregs in breast cancer are recruited from blood Tregs or converted in situ from other CD4+ T cell subsets was tested. Broader findings and caveats from the paper: Tumor-infiltrating Treg TCR alpha and beta sequences overlapped most with tumor naive CD4+ T cells, then with blood naive CD4+ T cells. The TCR gene usage of tumor memory CD4+ T cells clustered together with blood and lymph node memory CD4+ cells and with lymph node naive CD4+ cells. The larger-cohort validation was restricted to a single TCR beta V-J rearrangement rather than whole repertoires.

From cysteine to phenylalanine, the CDR3 is 14 amino acids long. This entry keeps only the CDR3 DNA: 42 bases, framed from base 1. A distance of 16 bases separates the germline ends of V and J, which lose 10 bases and 2 bases respectively. For CDR1 and CDR2, the germline V gene lists SGHVS and FQNEAQ. Points on this clonotype: Its antigen is still unknown. No qualities accompany the bases; no much larger clone lies one base away.

Naive CD4+ T cells were purified with the Miltenyi Naive CD4+ T Cell Isolation kit, with Tregs depleted using CD25 microbeads. Tregs, naive and memory CD4+ T cells from tumor, blood and ipsilateral draining lymph nodes of a few breast cancer patients underwent full-length TCR alpha and beta sequencing. Tumor tissue and lymph nodes obtained by ipsilateral axillary dissection were perfused with PBS, cut into small pieces and digested using collagenase I and hyaluronidase. Sorted cell populations were confirmed by FACS to exceed 90% purity. Amplification of full-length TCR variable regions was done by 5' RACE PCR using constant-region reverse primers, and this step was followed by semi-nested PCR with Nested Universal Primer A. Using the ReliaPrep RNA Cell Miniprep System, total RNA was extracted, and the SMARTer RACE 5'/3' Kit was then used to reverse transcribe the RNA into 5'RACE-ready cDNA. An Illumina MiSeq was used to sequence the full-length TCR alpha and beta libraries, which had been barcoded with multiplex adaptors. The paper's processing steps were these. For each of nine subset-tissue groups, sequencing data from the five patients were pooled, and the groups were then compared using unsupervised clustering of TCR gene usage. The Morisita-Horn index was used to calculate repertoire similarity, with shared sequences weighted by how much each contributed to each repertoire. Starting from the raw public reads, TCRdb applied fastp trimming at Q25, assembled clones with MiXCR and retained in-frame beta chains. Under each unique CDR3 protein, matching rows form one entry showing the most common genes and DNA. TCRdb, not the original authors, processed these V and J calls. For this sample there are roughly 56,000 distinct CDR3 sequences; 25% to 35% appear just once. Jointly, the top ten make up 2.3% of the sample.

This clonotype was obtained from a female donor with breast cancer. Sequencing was performed on tumor-infiltrating naive CD4+ T cells sorted from the breast tumor. The sample's cell subset or site label, decoded: naive CD4+ T cells, CD4+CD45RA+CD25-. The receptor chain draws on TRBV7-8 and TRBJ2-3, with the D segment identity uncertain. The CDR3 sequence is CATSKRSSTDTQYF. In nucleotide form, the sequence is TGTGCCACCTCGAAGCGTAGCTCCACAGATACGCAGTATTTT.